Listed here are 11 T cell receptor beta chains from one sample, sequenced in a study of cytomegalovirus exposure and HLA in healthy donors. 13 Jbeta primers and 60 Vbeta primers were used for the PCR. Measured with immunoSEQ multiplex PCR; TCRdb has only the in-frame clones, and not every one. The table records 100,000 to 150,000 clones, just under 75% of them present only once. Sequenced material: PBMCs. The receptor source for this set is a man in his 60s in good health and CMV-seropositive.

The genes are TRBV7-3 and TRBJ2-1; the D gene is possibly TRBD2 (6 bases). V gave up 4 bases and J gave up 9 bases, with 16 bases separating them. The CDR3 consists of 14 residues. In germline, CDR1 is SGHTA, CDR2 FQGTGA. DNA of the CDR3: TGTGCCAGCAGCTCTATATCGTCCGGGAGTGAGCAGTTCTTC. Its translation is CASSSISSGSEQFF.

V usage is TRBV9 and J usage is TRBJ1-4; the D gene is possibly TRBD1 (6 bases). Germline V CDR1 and CDR2: SGDLS, YYNGEE. Between the trimmed V and J ends, which lost 4 bases and 2 bases, there was a span of 15 bases. This CDR3 has 16 amino acids. CDR3 sequence (DNA): TGTGCCAGCAGCCTCAACCTACAGGGTACTAATGAAAAACTGTTTTTT. Encoded protein: CASSLNLQGTNEKLFF.

V and J are TRBV5-1 and TRBJ2-2, with TRBD2 matching over 7 bases. CDR1 SGHRS and CDR2 YFSETQ come from the germline V gene. Trimming removed 6 bases from V and 4 bases from J; junction bases left unmatched: 3. This CDR3 is 13 amino acids long. CDR3 sequence (DNA): TGCGCCAGCACGTGGGAGGGCACCGGGGAGCTGTTTTTT. This translates into CASTWEGTGELFF.

The count of this clone is one. The chain recombines TRBV28 with TRBJ2-5; a weak D match, TRBD2 (6 bases). Germline CDR1 is MDHEN and CDR2 is SYDVKM. This CDR3 has 12 residues. Trimming took 7 bases from V and 7 from J, leaving 13 bases between them. CDR3 sequence (DNA): TGTGCCAGCACCCCGGGAGTAGCGACCCAGTACTTC. It yields the protein CASTPGVATQYF.

This rearrangement joins TRBV6-1 to TRBJ2-7; tentative D call: TRBD2 (6 bases). The CDR3 totals 11 residues. Germline V gene data show CDR1 as MNHNS and CDR2 as SASEGT. Trimming stripped 6 bases from V and 4 bases from J, with 7 bases between. The CDR3 DNA follows: TGTGCCAGCAGCGGGGGTTACGAGCAGTACTTC. Translated: CASSGGYEQYF.

The V gene is TRBV27, the J gene TRBJ1-2; D is perhaps TRBD1 (5 bases). The CDR3 loop spans 15 amino acids. In germline, CDR1 is MNHEY, CDR2 SMNVEV (reference sequence). Trimming removed 6 bases at V and 2 bases at J, with 16 bases between. CDR3 DNA: TGTGCCAGCAGCCCGACCCAGGGAATCAACTATGGCTACACCTTC. This gives the protein CASSPTQGINYGYTF.

This clone was found a few times. V is TRBV5-1 and J is TRBJ1-4; TRBD1 agrees at 9 bases. The CDR3 covers 15 residues. Germline values: CDR1 SGHRS, CDR2 YFSETQ. The trim removed 0 bases at V and 8 bases at J, leaving 5 bases unmatched. The CDR3: CASSLVGQGGEKLFF. The CDR3 DNA reads as TGCGCCAGCAGCTTGGTGGGACAGGGAGGAGAAAAACTGTTTTTT.

This clone was detected a few times. The rearrangement uses TRBV2 and TRBJ2-7; D uncertain. Per the germline V gene, CDR1 is SNHLY and CDR2 is FYNNEI. V shed 9 bases and J shed 0 bases, with 12 bases lying between them. This CDR3 is 13 amino acids long. CDR3 loop: CASALLVSYEQYF. The CDR3 DNA follows: TGTGCCAGTGCTCTCCTAGTCTCCTACGAGCAGTACTTC. The full variable domain, in which reference TRBV2 and TRBJ2-7 provide the parts outside the CDR3, is EPEVTQTPSHQVTQMGQEVILRCVPISNHLYFYWYRQILGQKVEFLVSFYNNEISEKSEIFDDQFSVERPDGSNFTLKIRSTKLEDSAMYFCASALLVSYEQYFGPGTRLTVT.

This sequence joins TRBV28 and TRBJ1-4; 8 nucleotides align to TRBD1. The junction had 6 bases not matched to a gene; V was cut back by 5 bases and J by 4 bases. The CDR3 is 15 residues long. Germline CDR1 is MDHEN and CDR2 is SYDVKM. The CDR3 nucleotides read TGTGCCAGCAGTGCTCGACAGGGGATTAATGAAAAACTGTTTTTT. Translation gives CASSARQGINEKLFF.

The genes are TRBV7-9 and TRBJ2-5, with TRBD2 identical over 8 bases. Germline loops: CDR1 SEHNR, CDR2 FQNEAQ (reference sequence). Trimming removed 5 bases from V and 5 bases from J; junction bases left unmatched: 16. The CDR3 contains 17 residues. The CDR3 DNA is TGTGCCAGCAGCCCCCTGATTGACGGGGGGGCCCAGGAGACCCAGTACTTC. Translation: CASSPLIDGGAQETQYF.

Details on this clone: Different DNA sequences within this sample yield the same CDR3. The chain carries TRBV19 and TRBJ1-5; 7 bases line up with TRBD1. V gave up 3 bases and J gave up 4 bases; unmatched junction bases: 3. The CDR3 length is 14 residues. Germline CDR1 and CDR2: LNHDA and SQIVND (reference sequence). This CDR3 reads CASSMGQFNQPQHF. The CDR3 nucleotides read TGTGCCAGTAGTATGGGACAGTTTAATCAGCCCCAGCATTTT.